This T cell receptor (beta chain) was sequenced for a study of blood T cell repertoires in COVID-19. Background on the study: The origin of the acute and convalescent COVID-19 samples was the United States, Italy and Spain.

The CDR3 covers 17 residues. Germline-derived CDR1 and CDR2 are SGHTA and FQGNSA. V lost 10 bases to trimming and J lost 2 bases; unmatched junction nucleotides: 17. Produced via immunoSEQ multiplex PCR; TCRdb's table is partial and in-frame only. Seen here are 300,000 to 350,000 clones, roughly 91% observed once, and the top ten hold roughly 10%. The sample taken for sequencing was PBMCs or T cells enriched from blood (not recorded which). This TCR derives from a young woman who had recovered from COVID-19. The V gene is TRBV7-2, the J gene TRBJ2-1; 7 positions agree with TRBD2. CDR3 nucleotides: TGTGCCATCAACGGGGGACTACCCAGTAGTACCTACAATGAGCAGTTCTTC. This translates into CAINGGLPSSTYNEQFF. Looking up the rest from reference TRBV7-2 and TRBJ2-1 gives the full variable domain: GAGVSQSPSNKVTEKGKDVELRCDPISGHTALYWYRQSLGQGLEFLIYFQGNSAPDKSGLPSDRFSAERTGGSVSTLTIQRTQQEDSAVYLCAINGGLPSSTYNEQFFGPGTRLTVL.